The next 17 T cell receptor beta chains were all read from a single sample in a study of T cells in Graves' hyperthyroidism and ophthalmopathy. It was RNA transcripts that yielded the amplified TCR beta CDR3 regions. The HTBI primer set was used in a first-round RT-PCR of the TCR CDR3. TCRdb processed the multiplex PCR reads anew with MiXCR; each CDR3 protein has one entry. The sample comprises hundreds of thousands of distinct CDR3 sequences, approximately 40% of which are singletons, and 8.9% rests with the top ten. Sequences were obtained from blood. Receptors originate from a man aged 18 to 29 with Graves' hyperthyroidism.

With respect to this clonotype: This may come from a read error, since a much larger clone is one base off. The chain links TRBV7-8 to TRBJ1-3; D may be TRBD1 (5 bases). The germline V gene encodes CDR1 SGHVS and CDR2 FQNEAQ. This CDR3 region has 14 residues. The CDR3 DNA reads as TGTGCCAGCAGCTTAGAGGGGAGAGGAAGCACCATATATTTT. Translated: CASSLEGRGSTIYF.

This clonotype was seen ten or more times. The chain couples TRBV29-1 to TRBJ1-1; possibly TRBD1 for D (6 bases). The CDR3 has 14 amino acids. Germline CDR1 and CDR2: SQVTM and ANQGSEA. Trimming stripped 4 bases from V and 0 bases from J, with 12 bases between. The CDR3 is CSVGWTAMNTEAFF. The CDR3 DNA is TGCAGCGTTGGTTGGACAGCCATGAACACTGAAGCTTTCTTT.

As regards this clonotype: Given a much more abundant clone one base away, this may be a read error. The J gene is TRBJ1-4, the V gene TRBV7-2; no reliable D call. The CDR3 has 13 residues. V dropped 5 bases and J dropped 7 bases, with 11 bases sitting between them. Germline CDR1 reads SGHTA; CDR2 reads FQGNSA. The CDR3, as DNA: TGTGCCAGCAGCCCTAGGGAGGTTGAAAAACTGTTTTTT. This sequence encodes CASSPREVEKLFF.

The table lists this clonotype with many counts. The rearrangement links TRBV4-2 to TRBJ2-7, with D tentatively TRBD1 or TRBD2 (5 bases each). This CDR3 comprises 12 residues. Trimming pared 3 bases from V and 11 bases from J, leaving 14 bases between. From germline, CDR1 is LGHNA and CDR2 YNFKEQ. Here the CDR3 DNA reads TGTGCCAGCAGCCAGTCCGGGACGACAAAGTACTTC. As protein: CASSQSGTTKYF.

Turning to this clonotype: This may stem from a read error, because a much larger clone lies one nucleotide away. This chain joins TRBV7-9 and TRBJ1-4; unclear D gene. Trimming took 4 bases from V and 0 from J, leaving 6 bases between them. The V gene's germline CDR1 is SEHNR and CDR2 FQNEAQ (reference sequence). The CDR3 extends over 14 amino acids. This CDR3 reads CASSSGPTNEKLFF. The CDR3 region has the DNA TGTGCCAGCAGCTCGGGTCCAACTAATGAAAAACTGTTTTTT. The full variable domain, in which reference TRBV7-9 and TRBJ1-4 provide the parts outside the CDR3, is DTGVSQNPRHKITKRGQNVTFRCDPISEHNRLYWYRQTLGQGPEFLTYFQNEAQLEKSRLLSDRFSAERPKGSFSTLEIQRTEQGDSAMYLCASSSGPTNEKLFFGSGTQLSVL.

CDR3 amino acids: CASSLAVRVGETQYF. The CDR3 DNA is TGTGCCAGCAGCTTAGCAGTCAGGGTAGGAGAGACCCAGTACTTC. V is TRBV7-2 and J is TRBJ2-5; weak D call: TRBD1 (5 bases). The length of the CDR3 is 15 residues. Trimming cost V 0 bases and J 4 bases, with 12 bases left between them. Germline lookup yields CDR1 SGHTA and CDR2 FQGNSA.

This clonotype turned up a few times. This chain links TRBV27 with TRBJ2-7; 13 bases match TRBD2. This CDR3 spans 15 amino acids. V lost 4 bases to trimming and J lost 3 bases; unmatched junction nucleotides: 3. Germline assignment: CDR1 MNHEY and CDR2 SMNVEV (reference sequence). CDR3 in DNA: TGTGCCAGCAGTTGGGGACTAGCGGGGATCTACGAGCAGTACTTC. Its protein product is CASSWGLAGIYEQYF.

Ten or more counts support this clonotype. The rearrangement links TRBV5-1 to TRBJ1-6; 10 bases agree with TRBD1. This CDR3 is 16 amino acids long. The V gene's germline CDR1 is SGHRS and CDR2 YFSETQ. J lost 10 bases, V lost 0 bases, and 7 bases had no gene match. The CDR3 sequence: CASSLASGTGVSPLHF. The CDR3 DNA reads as TGCGCCAGCAGCTTGGCCAGTGGGACAGGGGTATCACCCCTCCACTTT.

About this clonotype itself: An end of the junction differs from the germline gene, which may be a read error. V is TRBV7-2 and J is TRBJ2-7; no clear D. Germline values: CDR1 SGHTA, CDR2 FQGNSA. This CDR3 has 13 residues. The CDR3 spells CASSLDRAYEQHF. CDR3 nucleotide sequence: TGTGCCAGCAGCTTAGACAGAGCCTACGAGCAGCACTTC.

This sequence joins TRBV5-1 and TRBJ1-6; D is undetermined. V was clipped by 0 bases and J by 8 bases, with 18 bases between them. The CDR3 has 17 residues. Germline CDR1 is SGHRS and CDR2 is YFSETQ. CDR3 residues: CASSLAEGTGFDSPLHF. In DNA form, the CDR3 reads TGCGCCAGCAGCTTGGCCGAGGGTACCGGGTTCGATTCACCCCTCCACTTT.

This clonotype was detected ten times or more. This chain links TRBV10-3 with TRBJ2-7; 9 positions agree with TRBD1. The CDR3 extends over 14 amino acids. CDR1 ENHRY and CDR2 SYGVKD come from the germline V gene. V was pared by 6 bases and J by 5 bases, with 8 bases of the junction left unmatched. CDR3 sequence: CAISERDRVDEQYF. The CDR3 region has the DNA TGTGCCATCAGCGAAAGGGACAGGGTCGACGAGCAGTACTTC.

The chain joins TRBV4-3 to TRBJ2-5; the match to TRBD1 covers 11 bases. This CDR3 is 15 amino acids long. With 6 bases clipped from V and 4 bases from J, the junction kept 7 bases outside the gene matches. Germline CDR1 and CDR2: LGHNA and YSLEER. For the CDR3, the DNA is TGCGCCAGCAGTTACGGGACAGGGGGTATAGAGACCCAGTACTTC. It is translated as CASSYGTGGIETQYF.

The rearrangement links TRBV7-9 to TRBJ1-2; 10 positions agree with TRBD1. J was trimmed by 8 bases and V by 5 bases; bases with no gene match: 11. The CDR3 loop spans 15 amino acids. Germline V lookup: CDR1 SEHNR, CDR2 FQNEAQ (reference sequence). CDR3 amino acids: CASSPRDRGFSGYTF. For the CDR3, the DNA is TGTGCCAGCAGCCCCCGGGACAGGGGATTTAGCGGCTACACCTTC.

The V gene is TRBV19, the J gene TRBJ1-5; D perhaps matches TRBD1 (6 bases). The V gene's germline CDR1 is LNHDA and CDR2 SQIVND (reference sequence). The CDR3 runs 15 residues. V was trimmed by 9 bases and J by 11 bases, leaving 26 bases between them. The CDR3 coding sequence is TGTGCCAGCAGCCCGGTGGGGGCTCGAACTGGGTCCCAGCATTTT. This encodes CASSPVGARTGSQHF.

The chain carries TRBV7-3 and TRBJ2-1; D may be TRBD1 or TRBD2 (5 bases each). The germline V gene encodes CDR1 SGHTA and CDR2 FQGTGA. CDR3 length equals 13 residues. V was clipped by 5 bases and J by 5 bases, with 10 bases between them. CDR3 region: CASSPGPNNEQFF. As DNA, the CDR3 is TGTGCCAGCAGCCCGGGGCCTAACAATGAGCAGTTCTTC.

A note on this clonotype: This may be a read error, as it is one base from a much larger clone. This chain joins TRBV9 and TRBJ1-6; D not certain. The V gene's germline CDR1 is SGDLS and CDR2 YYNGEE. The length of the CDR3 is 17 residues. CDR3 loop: CASSPSGRSSYNSRLHF. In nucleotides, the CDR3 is TGTGCCAGCAGCCCTTCGGGCAGGAGCTCCTATAATTCACGCCTCCACTTT.

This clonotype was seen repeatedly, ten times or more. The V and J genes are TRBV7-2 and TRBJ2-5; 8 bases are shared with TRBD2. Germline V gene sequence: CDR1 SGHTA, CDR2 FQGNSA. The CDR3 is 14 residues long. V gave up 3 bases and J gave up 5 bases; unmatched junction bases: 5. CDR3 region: CASSFGGGVETQYF. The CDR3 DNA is TGTGCCAGCAGCTTCGGGGGGGGAGTCGAGACCCAGTACTTC.